A selection of T cell receptor beta chains follows, all from one sample in a study of T cell repertoires in cytomegalovirus infection. These receptors' targets are unknown. TCRdb used MiXCR to reprocess the reads, holding one entry per CDR3 protein. The table lists about 830,000 distinct CDR3 sequences, 32% of them singletons. The sample was cultured CD8+ T cells from PBMCs, taken from culture after CMV antigen stimulation. These TCRs come from a human donor in good health (CMV status not recorded). Some clones in this sample may be carry-over from other donors' samples. Each CDR3 is given with its conserved first and last residue. A D gene is named only where the DNA matches it firmly. The size entry is marked missing in some rows and otherwise reads once, few, many or a size class.

>TRBD2|many|TRBJ2-1|TRBV12-3/TRBV12-4
TGTGCCAGCAGCCTTACTAGCGGGGGGGCAGATGAGCAGTTCTTC
CASSLTSGGADEQFF
>.|.|TRBJ1-5|TRBV15
TGTGCCACCAGCAGAGATTCACTGAGCAATCAGCCCCAGCATTTT
CATSRDSLSNQPQHF
>TRBD1|.|TRBJ2-3|TRBV27
TGTGCCAGCAGTTTACCGGGACAGGGACCAGATACGCAGTATTTT
CASSLPGQGPDTQYF
>TRBD1|.|TRBJ1-3|TRBV15
TGTGCCACCAGCAGACGGACAGGGGAGAACACCATATATTTT
CATSRRTGENTIYF
>TRBD2|.|TRBJ2-1|TRBV4-1
TGCGCCAGCAGCCAAGTGACTAGCGGGGGGCCCTACAATGAGCAGTTCTTC
CASSQVTSGGPYNEQFF
>.|.|TRBJ2-5|TRBV12-3/TRBV12-4
TGTGCCAGCAGCCCCTTTCGCCCTGATTACCAAGAGACCCAGTACTTC
CASSPFRPDYQETQYF
>.|once|TRBJ2-3|TRBV5-6
TGTGCCAGCAGCCTCCGACTGGTTAGCACAGATACGCAGTATTTT
CASSLRLVSTDTQYF
>.|.|TRBJ1-2|TRBV6-6
TGTGCCAGCAGTTACTCGATAGAGGGCCTCTATGGCTACACCTTC
CASSYSIEGLYGYTF
>TRBD1|few|TRBJ1-5|TRBV28
TGTGCCAGCAGTTTTCCACAGGGGGTTCAGCCCCAGCATTTT
CASSFPQGVQPQHF
>.|.|TRBJ2-7|TRBV12-3/TRBV12-4
TGTGCCAGCAGTTTGTCCAACGAGCAGTACTTC
CASSLSNEQYF
>TRBD2|.|TRBJ2-7|TRBV5-4
TGTGCCAGCAGCCCCCCCAGCGGGGGAGGTTACGAGCAGTACTTC
CASSPPSGGGYEQYF
>.|few|TRBJ2-4|TRBV5-4
TGTGCCAGCACCTCGAGTCGAGACACGAACATTCAGTACTTC
CASTSSRDTNIQYF
>.|few|TRBJ2-7|TRBV7-2
TGTGCCAGCAGCTTTTCTACAGCCCACGAGCAGTACTTC
CASSFSTAHEQYF
>TRBD1|.|TRBJ2-5|TRBV28
TGTGCCAGCCGTCCTCGGGACAGGGGGCGAGAGACCCAGTACTTC
CASRPRDRGRETQYF
>.|.|TRBJ1-1|TRBV5-4
TGTGCCAGCAGCTTAGAGGGGGGAGTCACTGAAGCTTTCTTT
CASSLEGGVTEAFF
>.|many|TRBJ1-4|TRBV12-5
TGTGCTAGTGGTTTTGGGTCCCCGGCAGAAAAACTGTTTTTT
CASGFGSPAEKLFF
>.|.|TRBJ2-2|TRBV7-6
TGTGCCAGCAGCTTAGCGCGGCAGGGAGGCACCGGGGAGCTGTTTTTT
CASSLARQGGTGELFF
>.|.|TRBJ2-1|TRBV10-3
TGTGCCATCAGTGAGAATGATTACAATGAGCAGTTCTTC
CAISENDYNEQFF
>.|.|TRBJ2-4|TRBV9
TGTGCCAGCAGCCCTCAAGGCGGGGCCCTAGCCAAAAACATTCAGTACTTC
CASSPQGGALAKNIQYF
>TRBD1|.|TRBJ1-6|TRBV9
TGTGCCAGCAGCGTAGCGGCCCTTGACAGGGGTGATAATTCACCCCTCCACTTT
CASSVAALDRGDNSPLHF
>.|.|TRBJ2-1|TRBV27
TGTGCCAGCAGTTTCCTAAGGAAGAATGAGCAGTTCTTC
CASSFLRKNEQFF
>TRBD1|.|TRBJ2-2|TRBV24-1
TGTGCCACCAGTGATGTGGGACAGTCGAACACCGGGGAGCTGTTTTTT
CATSDVGQSNTGELFF
>.|few|TRBJ1-2|TRBV7-2
TGTGCCAGCAGCCGAAATCGACGAGACGACTATGGCTACACCTTC
CASSRNRRDDYGYTF
>.|.|TRBJ2-2|TRBV19
TGTGCCAGTACGAGGTTCACCGGGGAGCTGTTTTTT
CASTRFTGELFF
>TRBD1|.|TRBJ1-2|TRBV6-8
TGTGCCAGCAGTTACGGACAGGGGGATATCTATGGCTACACCTTC
CASSYGQGDIYGYTF
>.|.|TRBJ1-6|TRBV28
TGTGCCAGCACCTTCGGCGGGAGCTCCTATAATTCACCCCTCCACTTT
CASTFGGSSYNSPLHF
>.|.|TRBJ2-3|TRBV12-3/TRBV12-4
TGTGCCAGCAGTTTGTTACGGGAAATAGATACGCAGTATTTT
CASSLLREIDTQYF
>TRBD2|many|TRBJ2-7|TRBV12-3/TRBV12-4
TGTGCCACCTTTCCGACTAGCGGGGGGCCCTACGAGCAGTACTTC
CATFPTSGGPYEQYF
>.|.|TRBJ2-3|TRBV19
TGTGCCACCGGATGGGGATCCGGAGATACGCAGTATTTT
CATGWGSGDTQYF
>.|few|TRBJ1-2|TRBV27
TGTGCCAGCAGTACACACCGGGCTAACTATGGCTACACCTTC
CASSTHRANYGYTF
>.|.|TRBJ1-2|TRBV19
TGTGCCAGTAGTATACTTTCAGATAAGAACTATGGCTACACCTTC
CASSILSDKNYGYTF
>.|many|TRBJ1-4|TRBV4-1
TGCGCCAGCAGCCCCGGACCCTCGGGACCGGCTCCCGTTAATGAAAAACTGTTTTTT
CASSPGPSGPAPVNEKLFF
>.|few|TRBJ1-2|TRBV3-1
TGTGCCAGCAGCCAAGGAAGGGGGGATAACTATGGCTACACCTTC
CASSQGRGDNYGYTF
>.|few|TRBJ2-3|TRBV6-1
TGTGCCAGCAGTGAATATCGGGGGGCCCCGGGAGATACGCAGTATTTT
CASSEYRGAPGDTQYF
>.|.|TRBJ2-3|TRBV10-2
TGCGCCAGCAGTGTGCAAGTGACAGATACGCAGTATTTT
CASSVQVTDTQYF
>.|few|TRBJ2-1|TRBV7-9
TGTGCCAGCATTCCCCTCCGCAACCGCAATGAGCAGTTCTTC
CASIPLRNRNEQFF
>TRBD1|once|TRBJ2-5|TRBV7-6
TGTGCCAGCAGCTCGAAACAGGGGCGTCGGGAGACCCAGTACTTC
CASSSKQGRRETQYF
>.|many|TRBJ2-1|TRBV4-1
TGCGCCAGCAGCCAAGGCTGGGGGAGGCCCAATGAGCAGTTCTTC
CASSQGWGRPNEQFF
>.|.|TRBJ2-3|TRBV7-8
TGTGCCAGCAGCTTAGAGGGCAGGGGCCCGACGTATTTT
CASSLEGRGPTYF
>.|few|TRBJ2-7|TRBV5-6
TGTGCCAGCAGCCTAGGCTGGGGAACAGGCTACGAGCAGTACTTC
CASSLGWGTGYEQYF
>.|few|TRBJ1-2|TRBV7-9
TGTGCCAGCAGCCTGCAACAGCGGGAAGGCTACACCTTC
CASSLQQREGYTF
>.|.|TRBJ2-7|TRBV27
TGTGCCAGCAGTTTCTCGGACAGCACCTACGAGCAGTACTTC
CASSFSDSTYEQYF
>TRBD1|once|TRBJ1-2|TRBV20-1
TGCAGTGCTAGAGTAGGGGGCAACTATGGCTACACCTTC
CSARVGGNYGYTF
>.|.|TRBJ2-2|TRBV9
TGTGCCAGCAGCGTAACAGTAGGGCTTGATAGAACGAACACCGGGGAGCTGTTTTTT
CASSVTVGLDRTNTGELFF
>TRBD2|many|TRBJ2-1|TRBV7-6
TGTGCCAGCAGCTTAGAAGGACGGCTGTTGCGGGGGTTGGACAATGAGCAGTTCTTC
CASSLEGRLLRGLDNEQFF
>.|.|TRBJ2-5|TRBV7-4
TGTGTCAGCAGCCCCACTGCTGCGGACAGCCAAGAGACCCAGTACTTC
CVSSPTAADSQETQYF
>.|.|TRBJ2-3|TRBV28
TGTGCCAGCAGCCTAAGCGACCCCGTAACAGATACGCAGTATTTT
CASSLSDPVTDTQYF